This T cell receptor beta chain derives from a study of vaccination and CD4 T cells after COVID-19. Study background: As a positive control, some control cultures were given a CEFX pool, while others were given an HIV-1 Nef pool or no peptide.

This clonotype was observed a handful of times. Its specificity is not known. The Oncomine TCR Beta short-read assay was what sequenced the DNA obtained from cultured CD4+ T cells. TCRdb reanalysed the PCR reads using MiXCR and keeps one entry per CDR3 protein. The sample holds tens of thousands of distinct CDR3 sequences; 45% to 60% are singletons and the top ten take 5.5% to 7%. Sample treatment: roughly ten-day PBMC culture with coronavirus spike peptide pools or control peptides (ViraFEST assay). The CDR3 spans 15 residues. Germline V gene lookup returns CDR1 LNHDA and CDR2 SQIVND (reference sequence). V lost 7 bases, J lost 5 bases, and 13 bases stayed unmatched.

Sequencing was performed on CD4+ T cells from blood, cultured in vitro. The receptor was derived from a human donor who had recovered from COVID-19. This chain connects TRBV19 to TRBJ1-1; 7 bases are a match to TRBD1. The chain's CDR3 is CASTKLGTAVTEAFF. CDR3 sequence (DNA): TGTGCCAGTACCAAACTAGGGACAGCGGTGACTGAAGCTTTCTTT.